These 6 T cell receptor beta chains originate from one sample sequenced in a study of blood T cell repertoires in COVID-19. Some clones are missing from TCRdb's copy, which holds only in-frame ones; the method was immunoSEQ multiplex PCR. The sample yields more than 150,000 clones, roughly 80% seen once. Sequencing was performed on PBMCs or T cells enriched from blood (not recorded which). All receptors derive from a man aged 60-69 years who had been exposed to COVID-19.

This clone came up a few times. The chain combines TRBV4-1 with TRBJ1-5; 9 nucleotides agree with TRBD1. Germline-derived CDR1 and CDR2 are MGHRA and YSYEKL. The CDR3 length is 15 residues. V shed 3 bases, J shed 4 bases, and the junction held 4 bases outside the gene matches. This CDR3 reads CASSQAGTGNQPQHF. Written as DNA, the CDR3 is TGCGCCAGCAGCCAGGCCGGGACAGGGAATCAGCCCCAGCATTTT.

This chain uses TRBV5-1 with TRBJ2-7; 7 nucleotides align to TRBD2. The ends lost 0 bases at V and 3 bases at J; junction bases unmatched: 6. The germline gives CDR1 SGHRS, CDR2 YFSETQ. The CDR3 covers 15 residues. The CDR3 region has the DNA TGCGCCAGCAGCTTGGATTCTAGCGGATTCTACGAGCAGTACTTC. It specifies CASSLDSSGFYEQYF.

The chain carries TRBV6-1 and TRBJ2-2; 10 bases match TRBD1. This CDR3 has 16 amino acids. Per the germline V gene, CDR1 is MNHNS and CDR2 is SASEGT. The trim removed 4 bases at V and 7 bases at J, leaving 9 bases unmatched. The CDR3 region is CASSVLMTGGIGELFF. The CDR3 DNA reads TGTGCCAGCAGTGTACTCATGACAGGGGGCATCGGGGAGCTGTTTTTT.

This chain connects TRBV5-1 to TRBJ2-3, with 8 bases aligning to TRBD2. J was trimmed by 0 bases and V by 3 bases; bases with no gene match: 3. This CDR3 has 15 residues. CDR1 is SGHRS and CDR2 is YFSETQ in the germline V gene. The CDR3 sequence: CASSSTSVSTDTQYF. For the CDR3, the DNA is TGCGCCAGCAGCTCGACTAGCGTTAGCACAGATACGCAGTATTTT.

The CDR3 sequence: CATSESGGSYGYTF. CDR3 sequence (DNA): TGTGCCACCAGTGAATCGGGGGGCAGCTATGGCTACACCTTC. V usage is TRBV24-1 and J usage is TRBJ1-2; TRBD1 might be the D (6 bases). This CDR3 comprises 14 residues. Germline V gene data show CDR1 as KGHDR and CDR2 as SFDVKD. Trimming shortened V by 4 bases and J by 4 bases, and 12 bases separated the two germline ends.

This rearrangement joins TRBV24-1 to TRBJ2-3; TRBD1 aligns across 10 bases. The germline gives CDR1 KGHDR, CDR2 SFDVKD. This CDR3 has 16 amino acids. V was clipped by 1 base and J by 4 bases; unmatched bases: 4. The CDR3 DNA sequence: TGTGCCACCAGTGATTTAGACAGGGGGCATGCAGATACGCAGTATTTT. Protein sequence: CATSDLDRGHADTQYF.